These T cell receptor beta chains were read from a single sample in a study of beta chain features in type 1 diabetes. Only in-frame clones appear in the TCRdb table, and some are missing; sequencing was by immunoSEQ multiplex PCR. The sample lists roughly 300,000 clones, less than 9.5% occurring once. The specimen was central memory CD4+ T cells from blood. All receptors derive from a woman aged 18-29 years in good health. The CDR3 runs from the conserved cysteine through the conserved F or W. A D gene is named only where the DNA matches it firmly. Size tells how often a clone was seen (once, few, many) or the class of an expanded clone, and some rows leave it out.

j_gene | abundance | d_gene | v_gene | CDR3aa
TRBJ2-1 | NA | NA | TRBV28 | CASSSGHNEQFF
TRBJ2-3 | few | NA | TRBV9 | CASSVTGTDTQYF
TRBJ2-1 | NA | TRBD2 | TRBV2 | CASRPGLVDEQFF
TRBJ2-1 | medium-sized | TRBD2 | TRBV19 | CASSPSGTSGREFF
TRBJ2-1 | few | NA | TRBV11-2 | CASSLDAALASEQFF
TRBJ1-4 | few | NA | TRBV4-1 | CASSQQDRKNEKLFF
TRBJ2-1 | few | TRBD1 | TRBV7-9 | CASSLDWTGCFF
TRBJ2-3 | NA | NA | TRBV29-1 | CSVEVRNTQYF
TRBJ2-1 | many | TRBD2 | TRBV28 | CASSPSGTLSYNEQFF
TRBJ1-1 | NA | NA | TRBV20-1 | CSARGAAEAFF
TRBJ1-2 | many | NA | TRBV16 | CASSQSRSANYGYTF
TRBJ1-1 | few | NA | TRBV15 | CATTNRDTEAFF
TRBJ1-2 | few | NA | TRBV28 | CASSPGRVSGYTF
TRBJ1-4 | many | NA | TRBV2 | CASSETGVANEKLFF